This entry lists 16 T cell receptor beta chains sequenced from one sample in a study of T-cell memory formation after mild COVID-19. Using its own MiXCR run on the 5' RACE reads, TCRdb lists one record per CDR3 protein. The table has 350,000 to 450,000 distinct CDR3 sequences, 20% seen once; the top ten hold around 8.4%. Sequencing used PBMCs or a T cell subset sorted from them (not recorded which). The receptor source for this set is an adult woman who had mild COVID-19 (a few samples of this study predate the infection). Cell type and time point are not known.

The CDR3 is CASSPLGRPGYTF. CDR3 in DNA: TGCGCCAGCAGCCCCTTGGGGCGCCCCGGCTACACCTTC. The chain uses TRBV5-1 and TRBJ1-2, with D possibly matching TRBD1 (5 bases). V lost 4 bases and J lost 8, with 15 bases in between. The CDR3 runs to 13 residues. The germline V gene encodes CDR1 SGHRS and CDR2 YFSETQ.

This clonotype occurred many times. The V call is TRBV7-2, the J call TRBJ2-5, with 10 bases lining up with TRBD1. V lost 1 base and J lost 4; bases outside the gene matches: 3. Germline values: CDR1 SGHTA, CDR2 FQGNSA. CDR3 length: 15 amino acids. The CDR3 DNA reads as TGTGCCAGCAGCTTAGGACAGGGGGCCGGAGAGACCCAGTACTTC. The encoded protein is CASSLGQGAGETQYF.

The rearrangement uses TRBV7-9 and TRBJ1-2; tentative D call: TRBD1 (6 bases). V shed 0 bases and J shed 6 bases, with 11 bases lying between them. The germline V gene has CDR1 SEHNR and CDR2 FQNEAQ (reference sequence). This CDR3 has 14 amino acids. CDR3 protein: CASSLASTGHGYTF. The CDR3 coding sequence is TGTGCCAGCAGCTTAGCGTCAACAGGGCATGGCTACACCTTC.

The J gene is TRBJ2-3, the V gene TRBV7-9, with 9 bases fitting TRBD2. Per germline, CDR1 SEHNR and CDR2 FQNEAQ (reference sequence). There are 16 residues in the CDR3. The trim removed 2 bases at V and 2 bases at J, leaving 5 bases unmatched. CDR3 sequence reads: CASSLRVAGATDTQYF. The CDR3 region has the DNA TGTGCCAGCAGCTTAAGGGTAGCGGGGGCCACAGATACGCAGTATTTT.

This clonotype was counted between two and nine times. The chain recombines TRBV29-1 with TRBJ2-4, with a tentative D call TRBD2 (5 bases). Germline V gene data show CDR1 as SQVTM and CDR2 as ANQGSEA. This CDR3 contains 12 residues. V dropped 4 bases and J dropped 3 bases, with 7 bases sitting between them. The CDR3 coding sequence is TGCAGCGTTGGAAGCGGCAAAAACATTCAGTACTTC. As protein: CSVGSGKNIQYF. Using reference TRBV29-1 and TRBJ2-4 for the parts outside the CDR3, the full variable domain is SAVISQKPSRDICQRGTSLTIQCQVDSQVTMMFWYRQQPGQSLTLIATANQGSEATYESGFVIDKFPISRPNLTFSTLTVSNMSPEDSSIYLCSVGSGKNIQYFGAGTRLSVL.

This clonotype was seen only a few times. This rearrangement joins TRBV10-3 to TRBJ2-7; unclear D gene. Trimming took 4 bases from V and 5 from J, leaving 6 bases between them. Germline V CDR1 and CDR2: ENHRY, SYGVKD. The CDR3 loop spans 11 amino acids. The CDR3: CAISVDHEQYF. In DNA, the CDR3 is TGTGCCATCAGTGTCGACCACGAGCAGTACTTC.

This chain joins TRBV7-2 and TRBJ2-1, with 7 bases fitting TRBD2. The V gene end was trimmed by 1 base and the J gene end by 12 bases; junction bases not matched to a gene: 12. The CDR3 loop spans 15 amino acids. From germline, CDR1 is SGHTA and CDR2 FQGNSA. In nucleotides, the CDR3 is TGTGCCAGCAGCTTAGTCCGGACTAGGGAAAGGGTGCAGTTCTTC. Its translation is CASSLVRTRERVQFF.

This clonotype turned up a few times. This chain links TRBV7-9 with TRBJ2-1; 11 positions match TRBD2. V was pared by 8 bases and J by 0 bases, with 12 bases of the junction left unmatched. This CDR3 is built from 18 residues. Germline V gene data show CDR1 as SEHNR and CDR2 as FQNEAQ (reference sequence). CDR3: CASPRGLAGGSSYNEQFF. CDR3 DNA: TGTGCCAGCCCACGAGGGCTAGCGGGAGGCAGCTCCTACAATGAGCAGTTCTTC.

This clonotype turned up a few times. The CDR3 here is CASSLQGDQPQHF. Written as DNA, the CDR3 is TGCGCCAGCAGCTTACAGGGGGATCAGCCCCAGCATTTT. The rearrangement joins TRBV4-1 to TRBJ1-5, with 8 bases identical to TRBD1. The CDR3 consists of 13 residues. CDR1 and CDR2 from the germline V gene are MGHRA and YSYEKL. The V gene end was trimmed by 5 bases and the J gene end by 5 bases; junction bases not matched to a gene: 2.

This rearrangement joins TRBV24-1 to TRBJ2-2, with 11 positions matching TRBD2. The CDR3 is 18 amino acids. J lost 6 bases, V lost 9 bases, and 17 bases had no gene match. Germline loops: CDR1 KGHDR, CDR2 SFDVKD. The CDR3 here is CATSGSVVLAGDAGELFF. In DNA, the CDR3 is TGTGCCACCTCGGGTTCGGTGGTACTAGCGGGAGATGCCGGGGAGCTGTTTTTT.

The table lists this clonotype with a few counts. CDR3 region: CASSLVLGFNNEQFF. For the CDR3, the DNA is TGCGCCAGCAGCTTGGTTCTCGGCTTCAACAATGAGCAGTTCTTC. This chain connects TRBV5-1 to TRBJ2-1; D call uncertain. The ends were cut back, 0 bases at V and 5 bases at J, with 12 bases in the middle. Germline lookup yields CDR1 SGHRS and CDR2 YFSETQ. The CDR3 spans 15 residues.

The chain recombines TRBV12-3 or TRBV12-4 with TRBJ1-5, with no clear D. The V gene lost 7 bases and the J gene lost 7 bases, with 29 bases spanning the gap. The CDR3 has 18 residues. CDR3 DNA: TGTGCCAGCACCTTATCTCGAGGCTACAGTAGCAAACCCCAGCCCCAGCATTTT. This encodes CASTLSRGYSSKPQPQHF.

As DNA, the CDR3 is TGTGCCAGCAGCTTTTCGAGGCCGGACAGGGCCTACAATGAGCAGTTCTTC. It codes for CASSFSRPDRAYNEQFF. The chain combines TRBV7-2 with TRBJ2-1; 8 bases fit TRBD1. V was clipped by 3 bases and J by 2 bases; unmatched bases: 9. CDR3 length equals 17 residues. Germline V gene lookup returns CDR1 SGHTA and CDR2 FQGNSA.

In this sample, this clonotype turned up many times. This sequence joins TRBV10-3 and TRBJ2-6, with D possibly matching TRBD1 (6 bases). Germline CDR1 is ENHRY and CDR2 is SYGVKD. The CDR3 is 18 residues long. V was trimmed by 3 bases and J by 0 bases, leaving 15 bases between them. CDR3 amino acids: CAISDRGVRHSGANVLTF. Here the CDR3 DNA reads TGTGCCATCAGTGACAGGGGCGTCCGCCACTCTGGGGCCAACGTCCTGACTTTC.

This clonotype has a handful of counts. The chain links TRBV5-1 to TRBJ2-2; D may correspond to TRBD1 or TRBD2 (6 bases each). V was pared by 3 bases and J by 0 bases, with 12 bases between. From germline, CDR1 is SGHRS and CDR2 YFSETQ. This CDR3 comprises 16 residues. This CDR3 is CASSSRGATNTGELFF. Written as DNA, the CDR3 is TGCGCCAGCAGCTCGAGGGGGGCTACGAACACCGGGGAGCTGTTTTTT.

This clonotype is termed large. V is TRBV18 and J is TRBJ2-7; 7 bases agree with TRBD1. This CDR3 contains 13 residues. Germline V gene sequence: CDR1 KGHSH, CDR2 LQKENI. V dropped 5 bases and J dropped 6; count of bases not matched to a gene: 7. In DNA form, the CDR3 reads TGTGCCAGCTCATCAACAGGGGTTAGCGAGCAGTACTTC. This codes for CASSSTGVSEQYF.